The T cell receptor beta chain described here comes from a study of T cell repertoires in cytomegalovirus infection. Overall study context: An indication of both CMV infection and matching HLA type came from public TCR beta signatures. Study-level points and caveats: CMV carriers with the relevant HLA were identified by cumulative public TCR beta family frequency. HLA-C-restricted CMV-specific TCR beta clonotypes were dominant in the ex vivo response.

Germline assignment: CDR1 SGHVS and CDR2 FQNEAQ. V dropped 1 base and J dropped 3 bases, with 15 bases sitting between them. The CDR3 covers 17 residues. A word on this clonotype: Its antigen is not known.

TCRdb redid the calling of the reads with MiXCR, one entry per CDR3 protein. The sample includes about 770,000 distinct CDR3 sequences, 25% to 35% of them seen just once. The sequence was collected from a human donor in good health (CMV status not recorded). Some clones in this sample may be carry-over from other donors' samples. The gene calls are TRBV7-8 and TRBJ2-2; tentatively, D is TRBD1 or TRBD2 (6 bases each). The sample in question was cultured CD8+ T cells from PBMCs, obtained from culture after CMV antigen stimulation. The CDR3, as DNA: TGTGCCAGCAGCTTAGGAGGGGGAGGTTGGGACACCGGGGAGCTGTTTTTT. Translation gives CASSLGGGGWDTGELFF.